These 31 T cell receptor beta chains were all obtained from the same sample, sequenced in a study of blood T cell repertoires in COVID-19. Using immunoSEQ multiplex PCR, the repertoire was profiled, and TCRdb retains in-frame clones only, with some absent. The data contain a few hundred thousand clones, about 80% of them singletons. Sequencing used peripheral blood. All receptors derive from a person aged 65 to 85 with COVID-19, enrolled during active disease.

This clone came up once. The V call is TRBV2, the J call TRBJ1-6; no reliable D call. V gave up 8 bases and J gave up 9 bases, with 17 bases separating them. The V gene's germline CDR1 is SNHLY and CDR2 FYNNEI. The CDR3 runs to 14 residues. The CDR3 region has the DNA TGTGCCAGCCTCACGGGTTTAATAGGTTCACCCCTCCACTTT. Translated, it gives CASLTGLIGSPLHF.

This chain connects TRBV29-1 to TRBJ2-2; 15 bases align to TRBD2. Germline values: CDR1 SQVTM, CDR2 ANQGSEA. Trimming at V came to 6 bases and at J to 8 bases, leaving 16 bases not matched to a gene. The CDR3 length is 18 residues. CDR3 coding DNA: TGCAGCGTGGCGGGACTAGCGGGAGGTCTTTCTATTTATGGGGAGCTGTTTTTT. It is translated as CSVAGLAGGLSIYGELFF.

The chain joins TRBV19 to TRBJ1-5, with TRBD1 matching 11 bases. Germline loops: CDR1 LNHDA, CDR2 SQIVND (reference sequence). The CDR3 spans 17 residues. J was trimmed by 2 bases and V by 3 bases; bases with no gene match: 6. The chain's CDR3 is CASSMGQGGRGNQPQHF. CDR3 in DNA: TGTGCCAGTAGTATGGGACAGGGGGGGCGAGGCAATCAGCCCCAGCATTTT. The entire variable domain, with the rest obtained from reference TRBV19 and TRBJ1-5, is as follows: DGGITQSPKYLFRKEGQNVTLSCEQNLNHDAMYWYRQDPGQGLRLIYYSQIVNDFQKGDIAEGYSVSREKKESFPLTVTSAQKNPTAFYLCASSMGQGGRGNQPQHFGDGTRLSIL.

The rearrangement joins TRBV18 to TRBJ1-2; 8 positions agree with TRBD1. Germline V gives CDR1 KGHSH, CDR2 LQKENI. V lost 0 bases to trimming and J lost 8 bases; unmatched junction nucleotides: 5. The CDR3 length is 14 residues. CDR3 DNA sequence: TGTGCCAGCTCACCACCGACCAGGGGGCTCGGCTACACCTTC. This gives the protein CASSPPTRGLGYTF.

The genes are TRBV7-8 and TRBJ2-5, with a possible D match to TRBD1 (5 bases). Germline V lookup: CDR1 SGHVS, CDR2 FQNEAQ. CDR3 length equals 14 residues. V lost 3 bases and J 4 bases, leaving 12 bases between the germline ends. The CDR3 loop reads CASSLTALAETQYF. In DNA, the CDR3 is TGTGCCAGCAGCTTGACAGCTCTGGCAGAGACCCAGTACTTC.

This clone occurred once. The chain is built from TRBV9 and TRBJ2-3, with D possibly being TRBD2 (7 bases). Looked up from germline, CDR1 is SGDLS and CDR2 is YYNGEE. Trimming left V 3 bases short and J 8 bases short, with 22 bases between. The CDR3 covers 16 residues. CDR3 loop: CASSAGASGYRGTQYF. CDR3 coding DNA: TGTGCCAGCAGCGCGGGGGCTAGCGGATATAGGGGTACGCAGTATTTT.

This chain connects TRBV19 to TRBJ1-1, with 9 bases lining up with TRBD1. J gave up 3 bases and V 4 bases, and 6 bases lay outside the gene matches. The CDR3 is 15 residues long. Germline V CDR1 and CDR2: LNHDA, SQIVND (reference sequence). CDR3 sequence (DNA): TGTGCCAGTAGTACCTACAGGGGGCAATACACTGAAGCTTTCTTT. Translating gives CASSTYRGQYTEAFF.

The CDR3 is CASSFVPGDYEQYF. CDR3 nucleotide sequence: TGCGCCAGCAGCTTCGTGCCAGGGGACTACGAGCAGTACTTC. The chain combines TRBV5-1 with TRBJ2-7, with D possibly TRBD1 on 6 matching bases. CDR1 and CDR2 from the germline V gene are SGHRS and YFSETQ. This CDR3 comprises 14 residues. V was pared by 2 bases and J by 3 bases, with 12 bases between.

This sequence joins TRBV7-8 and TRBJ2-7, with 11 bases identical to TRBD1. V lost 2 bases to trimming and J lost 4 bases; unmatched junction nucleotides: 4. The CDR3 has 15 residues. CDR1 is SGHVS and CDR2 is FQNEAQ in the germline V gene. The CDR3 sequence is CASSLTGTGGYEQYF. Here the CDR3 DNA reads TGTGCCAGCAGCTTAACCGGGACAGGGGGGTACGAGCAGTACTTC.

This clone has just a few counts. The J gene is TRBJ1-2, the V gene TRBV25-1, with a possible D match to TRBD1 (5 bases). Trimming shortened V by 7 bases and J by 8 bases, and 11 bases separated the two germline ends. In germline, CDR1 is MGHDK, CDR2 SYGVNS. CDR3 size: 11 residues. The CDR3 DNA sequence: TGTGCCAGCACTGGGGCCGGCGGCTACACCTTC. This gives the protein CASTGAGGYTF.

This chain connects TRBV5-1 to TRBJ2-5; possibly TRBD1 for D (7 bases). In germline, CDR1 is SGHRS, CDR2 YFSETQ. The CDR3 totals 15 residues. V was cut by 4 bases and J by 1 base, with 14 bases left in between. In nucleotides, the CDR3 is TGCGCCAGCAGCGGGGGGACAGTGGCCCAAGAGACCCAGTACTTC. This sequence encodes CASSGGTVAQETQYF. The variable domain in full, completed from reference TRBV5-1 and TRBJ2-5, reads KAGVTQTPRYLIKTRGQQVTLSCSPISGHRSVSWYQQTPGQGLQFLFEYFSETQRNKGNFPGRFSGRQFSNSRSEMNVSTLELGDSALYLCASSGGTVAQETQYFGPGTRLLVL.

V gene TRBV7-9 combines with J gene TRBJ2-5; 9 positions agree with TRBD2. Trimming took 6 bases from V and 9 from J; bases not matched to a gene: 14. This CDR3 comprises 15 residues. Germline V gene lookup returns CDR1 SEHNR and CDR2 FQNEAQ (reference sequence). The CDR3 bases are TGTGCCAGCAGTAGGCGGGAGGGCCGTAGGGAGGCCCAGTACTTC. It is translated as CASSRREGRREAQYF.

The J gene is TRBJ1-5, the V gene TRBV28, with a weak D call TRBD1 (6 bases). CDR1 is MDHEN, CDR2 SYDVKM, per germline. Trimming took off 6 bases at V and 5 bases at J, with 17 bases between the two ends. The CDR3 length is 15 residues. The CDR3 sequence: CASRPPRTEDQPQHF. For the CDR3, the DNA is TGTGCCAGCAGGCCCCCCAGGACAGAGGATCAGCCCCAGCATTTT. Drawing the rest from reference TRBV28 and TRBJ1-5, the complete variable domain is DVKVTQSSRYLVKRTGEKVFLECVQDMDHENMFWYRQDPGLGLRLIYFSYDVKMKEKGDIPEGYSVSREKKERFSLILESASTNQTSMYLCASRPPRTEDQPQHFGDGTRLSIL.

This clone was seen just once. In nucleotides, the CDR3 is TGTGCCAGCAGTGAAATCGGGGGAGGAAGAGGCTACACCTTC. Its translation is CASSEIGGGRGYTF. The chain carries TRBV6-4 and TRBJ1-2; D is perhaps TRBD1 (5 bases). Germline CDR1 reads MRHNA; CDR2 reads SNTAGT. The CDR3 is 14 amino acids. Trimming left V 3 bases short and J 8 bases short, with 16 bases between.

The chain employs TRBV14 and TRBJ1-3, with no clear D. Germline lookup yields CDR1 SGHDN and CDR2 FVKESK. The V and J ends lost 0 bases and 0 bases respectively, with 21 bases between them. The CDR3 sequence is 20 residues long. The DNA for the CDR3 is TGTGCCAGCAGCCAAGAGTGGGAAACAGCGGCCCGACCCTCTGGAAACACCATATATTTT. Its translation is CASSQEWETAARPSGNTIYF.

The chain uses TRBV27 and TRBJ1-1; 7 bases are shared with TRBD1. The CDR3 has 13 amino acids. The V gene end was trimmed by 0 bases and the J gene end by 10 bases; junction bases not matched to a gene: 5. The V gene's germline CDR1 is MNHEY and CDR2 SMNVEV (reference sequence). The CDR3 reads CASSLSGGRVAFF. The CDR3 nucleotides read TGTGCCAGCAGTTTATCAGGGGGCCGGGTAGCTTTCTTT.

This clone was seen only once. This chain uses TRBV15 with TRBJ1-6, with a weak D call TRBD1 (5 bases). The V gene lost 1 base and the J gene lost 10 bases, with 11 bases spanning the gap. Germline-derived CDR1 and CDR2 are LNHNV and YYDKDF (reference sequence). This CDR3 is built from 14 residues. The CDR3, as DNA: TGTGCCACCAGCAGAGGGGCAGGGCAATCACCCCTCCACTTT. The encoded protein is CATSRGAGQSPLHF.

This clone was counted a few times. This rearrangement joins TRBV5-4 to TRBJ1-2; D is perhaps TRBD1 (6 bases). This CDR3 comprises 14 residues. Germline CDR1 and CDR2: SGHNT and YYREEE (reference sequence). V was pared by 1 base and J by 4 bases, with 11 bases between. CDR3 in amino acids: CASSLMGHTYGYTF. For the CDR3, the DNA is TGTGCCAGCAGCTTGATGGGACATACCTATGGCTACACCTTC.

The gene calls are TRBV11-2 and TRBJ1-4; 9 bases agree with TRBD1. This CDR3 spans 15 amino acids. From germline, CDR1 is SGHAT and CDR2 FQNNGV. The junction had 9 bases not matched to a gene; V was cut back by 5 bases and J by 8 bases. CDR3 loop: CASSEPGQGLEKLFF. CDR3 sequence (DNA): TGTGCCAGCAGCGAACCGGGACAGGGTCTCGAAAAACTGTTTTTT.

This chain connects TRBV12-1 to TRBJ1-5. TRBV12-1 constitutes a pseudogene. This CDR3 has 15 residues. CDR3 in amino acids: CASSSGQGLCQPQHF. In nucleotides, the CDR3 is TGTGCCAGCAGCTCTGGGCAGGGACTATGTCAGCCCCAGCATTTT.

About this clone itself: The sample contains more than one DNA sequence encoding this CDR3. The J gene is TRBJ1-2, the V gene TRBV7-3; maybe TRBD1 (6 bases). Germline V gives CDR1 SGHTA, CDR2 FQGTGA. V dropped 5 bases and J dropped 2 bases, with 9 bases sitting between them. This CDR3 contains 13 residues. The CDR3 loop reads CASSPTGNYGYTF. DNA for the CDR3: TGTGCCAGCAGCCCAACAGGGAACTATGGCTACACCTTC.

This clone was seen a single time. The chain links TRBV2 to TRBJ2-1; 11 bases map to TRBD2. CDR3 length equals 15 residues. The germline V gene encodes CDR1 SNHLY and CDR2 FYNNEI. The ends lost 4 bases at V and 3 bases at J; junction bases unmatched: 2. In DNA form, the CDR3 reads TGTGCCAGCAGTGGACTAGCGGGAATCTACAATGAGCAGTTCTTC. Translated: CASSGLAGIYNEQFF. Using reference TRBV2 and TRBJ2-1 for the parts outside the CDR3, the full variable domain is EPEVTQTPSHQVTQMGQEVILRCVPISNHLYFYWYRQILGQKVEFLVSFYNNEISEKSEIFDDQFSVERPDGSNFTLKIRSTKLEDSAMYFCASSGLAGIYNEQFFGPGTRLTVL.

This clone was counted a single time. The chain joins TRBV6-1 to TRBJ2-7; 7 bases are shared with TRBD2. This CDR3 comprises 16 residues. Germline CDR1 reads MNHNS; CDR2 reads SASEGT. V was pared by 3 bases and J by 1 base, with 9 bases of the junction left unmatched. The CDR3 here is CASSETLAGVSYEQYF. CDR3 coding DNA: TGTGCCAGCAGTGAGACTCTTGCGGGAGTTTCCTACGAGCAGTACTTC.

The rearrangement links TRBV5-1 to TRBJ2-1; 7 bases match TRBD2. The CDR3 consists of 15 residues. Germline CDR1 and CDR2: SGHRS and YFSETQ. V shed 1 base, J shed 7 bases, and the junction held 8 bases outside the gene matches. The CDR3 bases are TGCGCCAGCAGCTTGTACGGGGGGAACTTAAATGAGCAGTTCTTC. Its translation is CASSLYGGNLNEQFF.

The chain joins TRBV19 to TRBJ1-6, with no clear D. The germline V gene has CDR1 LNHDA and CDR2 SQIVND (reference sequence). The V and J ends lost 7 bases and 7 bases respectively, with 14 bases between them. The CDR3 runs to 14 residues. The CDR3 reads CASNTVGGNSPLHF. CDR3 DNA: TGTGCCAGTAACACGGTAGGAGGCAATTCACCCCTCCACTTT.

This chain connects TRBV19 to TRBJ2-1; D possibly corresponds to TRBD2 (6 bases). The CDR3 has 15 residues. Per the germline V gene, CDR1 is LNHDA and CDR2 is SQIVND (reference sequence). The ends were cut back, 7 bases at V and 5 bases at J, with 18 bases in the middle. CDR3 coding DNA: TGTGCCAGTACCTCACGACGGGGCGGGAACAATGAGCAGTTCTTC. It yields the protein CASTSRRGGNNEQFF.

The table lists this clone with a count of one. V usage is TRBV28 and J usage is TRBJ2-7, with a tentative D call TRBD2 (6 bases). The CDR3 is 13 amino acids. From germline, CDR1 is MDHEN and CDR2 SYDVKM. V was cut by 4 bases and J by 1 base, with 8 bases left in between. The chain's CDR3 is CASSYRGSYEQYF. The DNA of the CDR3 is TGTGCCAGCAGTTACCGGGGGTCCTACGAGCAGTACTTC.

V usage is TRBV6-4 and J usage is TRBJ2-3; tentative D call: TRBD2 (5 bases). The CDR3 has 15 residues. Germline CDR1 MRHNA, CDR2 SNTAGT. V was clipped by 2 bases and J by 3 bases, with 12 bases between them. CDR3 region: CASSDTGLGTDTQYF. For the CDR3, the DNA is TGTGCCAGCAGTGACACGGGGTTAGGAACAGATACGCAGTATTTT.

The chain has TRBV29-1 and TRBJ2-1, with 9 positions matching TRBD1. V was pared by 7 bases and J by 6 bases, with 10 bases of the junction left unmatched. CDR3 length: 14 amino acids. CDR1 is SQVTM, CDR2 ANQGSEA, per germline. CDR3 region: CSADGTGTLNEQFF. CDR3 in DNA: TGCAGCGCCGACGGGACAGGGACGCTCAATGAGCAGTTCTTC.

The genes are TRBV6-5 and TRBJ2-5; TRBD1 agrees at 7 bases. V lost 6 bases to trimming and J lost 5 bases; unmatched junction nucleotides: 12. This CDR3 region has 15 residues. Germline CDR1 reads MNHEY; CDR2 reads SVGAGI. The CDR3 DNA is TGTGCCAGCAGCCTCAACCCGGGACAGAGGGAGACCCAGTACTTC. It yields the protein CASSLNPGQRETQYF.

The rearrangement joins TRBV21-1 to TRBJ1-5; the DNA was not used to check the table's D call, TRBD1. TRBV21-1 is assigned pseudogene status. The CDR3 sequence is 17 residues long. The CDR3 coding sequence is TGTGCCAGCAGCAACAGGGGCGGCAGGTATAGCAATCAGCCCCAGCATTTT. Encoded protein: CASSNRGGRYSNQPQHF.